The entry that follows covers one T cell receptor (beta chain) sequence. This clonotype was detected many times. Its antigen specificity is not known. No quality values exist for individual bases; no much larger clone is one base distant. These data come from a study of T cells in Graves' hyperthyroidism and ophthalmopathy (dated by TCRdb to the late 2010s). Looking at the study overall: Peripheral blood samples were taken at initial diagnosis, before any treatment was given. To identify TCR V-J signatures that set the groups apart, the researchers used a discovery cohort of about a hundred patients, made up of around 42 with Graves' ophthalmopathy and around 58 with stable Graves' hyperthyroidism. An independent validation cohort of around 19 hyperthyroidism patients and approximately 16 patients who later progressed to ophthalmopathy tested prospective prediction of ophthalmopathy. The approximately 98 discovery patients were randomly divided into training and test sets at a 7:3 ratio. In addition, the study compared T-cell repertoires in thyroid tissue and in blood from six Graves' hyperthyroidism patients. After sampling, hyperthyroidism patients received methimazole starting at 30 mg daily, and ophthalmopathy patients received high-dose intravenous methylprednisolone. The paper describes TCR Vbeta CDR3 sequencing of about 140 peripheral blood samples, made up of 43 ophthalmopathy patients, roughly 80 hyperthyroidism patients and 17 progressor patients.

Ophthalmopathy patients had moderately to severely active disease, Clinical Activity Score of at least 3, NOSPECS grade of at least 4, and duration under 3 months. The study excluded patients with uncontrolled infections, other autoimmune diseases, pregnancy or lactation. Clinical symptoms, serum thyroxine and TRAb, thyroid ultrasound, and orbital computed tomography formed the basis for the diagnoses. PBMCs were separated from approximately 9.9 ml of fresh peripheral blood using Ficoll-Paque density gradient centrifugation. Trizol reagent was used to extract total RNA, and RNA quality was then checked on an Agilent 2100 Bioanalyzer. The TCR beta CDR3 regions were amplified from the RNA transcripts. For the first round of RT-PCR on the TCR CDR3, the HTBI primer set was used together with the Qiagen OneStep RT-PCR kit. Libraries were constructed in a second round of multiplex PCR, after which size selection and purification were performed. Paired-end sequencing of the libraries was performed with 100 bp reads on an Illumina HiSeq2000. The paper's processing steps were these. SOAPnuke was used to process the raw data, throwing out any read that contained adapters or uncalled bases, had a mean Phred below 15, or lacked an exact constant-primer or identifier match. COPE v1.2.5 was used to merge the high-quality paired reads, and each unique nucleotide sequence was defined as a clonotype. Clonotypes were aligned to IMGT TRBV, TRBD and TRBJ reference segments using MiTCR v1.1. Only V-J combinations with frequency above 0.0001, covering 99.2% of repertoires, were analysed. A TCS score was defined as the ratio of F50 (clonal expansion) to E x V (chaos), with BLOSUM62-based TCRdist applied between CDR3 peptides within each V-J. Welch's t-statistics and random forest reduced roughly 540 V-J features to about 12, which were used in a naive Bayes classifier (R e1071). Through fastp at Q25 and MiXCR, TCRdb rebuilt clones from the public reads, retaining in-frame beta chains. Every CDR3 protein is listed once, alongside the most common genes and DNA of its rows. What appears here as the V and J calls and clone size reflects TCRdb's work, not the paper's. The sample table holds about 500,000 distinct CDR3 sequences, of which about 15% were seen once. The ten most abundant clones make up around 28% of the sample.

The full study reports these points: In validation, the model predicted progression to ophthalmopathy a median of around six months before onset, with roughly 71% sensitivity and around 76% specificity. A model built on a 13 V-J signature distinguished ophthalmopathy from stable hyperthyroidism, reaching about 88% sensitivity and around 81% specificity in cross-validation and 80%/75% in testing. Most expanded thyroid clonotypes (frequency above 0.001) were also detected in blood, suggesting blood repertoires may reflect thyroid immune responses. No statistical method was used to fix the sample size in advance, and group allocation was not hidden from the investigators.

The CDR3 measures 16 amino acids from cysteine to phenylalanine. Of all the DNA, just the CDR3 is kept, 48 bases in frame from base 1. CDR1 GTSNPN and CDR2 SVGIG were looked up in the germline V gene (reference sequence). V gives up 2 bases and J gives up 0 bases, and the segment between their germline ends measures 14 bases. The sequencing input was blood. This receptor chain uses TRBV30 and TRBJ2-1; a tentative D call is TRBD2 (6 bases match). The source is a woman aged 25 to 45 with Graves' ophthalmopathy. The nucleotide sequence is TGTGCCTGGAGTCCTACTAGCCGGAGCTCCTACAATGAGCAGTTCTTC. This codes for CAWSPTSRSSYNEQFF.